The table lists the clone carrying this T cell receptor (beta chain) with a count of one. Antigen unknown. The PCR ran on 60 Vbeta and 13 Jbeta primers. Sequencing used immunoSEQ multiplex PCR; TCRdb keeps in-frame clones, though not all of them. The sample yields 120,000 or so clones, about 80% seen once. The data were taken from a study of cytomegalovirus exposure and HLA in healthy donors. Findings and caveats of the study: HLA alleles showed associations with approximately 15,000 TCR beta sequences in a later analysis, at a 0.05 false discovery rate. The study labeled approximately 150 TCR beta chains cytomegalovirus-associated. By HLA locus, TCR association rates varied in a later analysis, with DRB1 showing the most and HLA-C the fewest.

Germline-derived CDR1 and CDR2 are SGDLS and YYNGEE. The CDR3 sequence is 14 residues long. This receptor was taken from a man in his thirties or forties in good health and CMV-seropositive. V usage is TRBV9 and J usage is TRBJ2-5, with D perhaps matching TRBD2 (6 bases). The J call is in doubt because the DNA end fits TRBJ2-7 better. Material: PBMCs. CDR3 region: CASSVGGNGYEQYF. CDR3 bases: TGTGCCAGCAGCGTAGGCGGGAATGGATACGAGCAGTACTTC.